These 14 T cell receptor beta chains came from one sample sequenced in a study of CD8+CD57+ T cells in acquired aplastic anemia (dated by TCRdb to about 2018). Expansion of CD8+CD57+ cells had been shown by flow cytometry in the patients chosen for sequencing. TCRdb lists the instrument as Illumina HiSeq 2000. Genomic DNA was used as template for profiling of TCR beta VDJ combinations and CDR3 sequences. The public reads were quality trimmed at Q25 with fastp and then assembled into clones with MiXCR by TCRdb, keeping productive beta chains. Identical CDR3 protein sequences are pooled into one entry, listed with their most common genes and DNA. For this sample there are roughly 220,000 distinct CDR3 sequences; more than 55% appear just once. About 60% of the sample goes to the ten largest clones. The sample taken for sequencing was sorted CD4+, CD8+, or CD8+CD57+ T cells (not recorded which) from PBMCs. The source of these receptors is a human donor with aplastic anemia.

V and J are TRBV5-1 and TRBJ1-1; D unclear. The V end was cut by 0 bases, the J end by 0 bases, with 15 bases between. CDR1 and CDR2 from the germline V gene are SGHRS and YFSETQ. The CDR3 totals 17 residues. CDR3 bases: TGCGCCAGCAGCTTGGCGGGTCGAGGAAACCTGAACACTGAAGCTTTCTTT. Translating it yields CASSLAGRGNLNTEAFF. The entire variable domain, with the rest obtained from reference TRBV5-1 and TRBJ1-1, is as follows: KAGVTQTPRYLIKTRGQQVTLSCSPISGHRSVSWYQQTPGQGLQFLFEYFSETQRNKGNFPGRFSGRQFSNSRSEMNVSTLELGDSALYLCASSLAGRGNLNTEAFFGQGTRLTVV.

The table lists this clonotype with a few counts. The chain combines TRBV15 with TRBJ2-7, with TRBD2 as a possible D gene (6 bases). The CDR3 has 16 amino acids. Trimming left V 3 bases short and J 4 bases short, with 19 bases between. Germline CDR1 reads LNHNV; CDR2 reads YYDKDF (reference sequence). This CDR3 is CATSSFRDWGRYEQYF. The CDR3 DNA reads TGTGCCACCAGCAGCTTTAGGGACTGGGGGAGGTACGAGCAGTACTTC.

This clonotype was recorded once. This rearrangement joins TRBV7-8 to TRBJ2-2; D perhaps matches TRBD2 (6 bases). This CDR3 has 16 amino acids. The V gene's germline CDR1 is SGHVS and CDR2 FQNEAQ. The V end lost 5 bases, the J end lost 4 bases, and 17 bases lay between the germline ends. CDR3 in DNA: TGTGCCAGCAGCACCACCGGGGCGCGGGGCACCGGGGAGCTGTTTTTT. This sequence encodes CASSTTGARGTGELFF.

Many counts were recorded for this clonotype. The chain has TRBV6-5 and TRBJ1-5; D gene uncertain. This CDR3 has 14 amino acids. V lost 2 bases, J lost 2 bases, and 7 bases lay in between. Germline loops: CDR1 MNHEY, CDR2 SVGAGI. DNA of the CDR3: TGTGCCAGCAGTTACAGGGTAGGCAATCAGCCCCAGCATTTT. Its translation is CASSYRVGNQPQHF.

The gene calls are TRBV2 and TRBJ2-1; the match to TRBD2 covers 9 bases. The CDR3 spans 13 residues. Trimming cost V 1 base and J 15 bases; bases outside gene matches: 7. Germline-derived CDR1 and CDR2 are SNHLY and FYNNEI. CDR3 in DNA: TGTGCCAGCAGTGAAGTTCCAAGCGGGGGGATGTTCTTC. Translating gives CASSEVPSGGMFF. Full variable domain (rest looked up from reference TRBV2 and TRBJ2-1): EPEVTQTPSHQVTQMGQEVILRCVPISNHLYFYWYRQILGQKVEFLVSFYNNEISEKSEIFDDQFSVERPDGSNFTLKIRSTKLEDSAMYFCASSEVPSGGMFFGPGTRLTVL.

This clonotype was picked up a small number of times. The chain employs TRBV24-1 and TRBJ2-3, with a possible D match to TRBD1 (5 bases). This CDR3 is built from 14 residues. With 7 bases removed from V and 4 bases from J, the gap between germline ends came to 14 bases. Looked up from germline, CDR1 is KGHDR and CDR2 is SFDVKD. Here the CDR3 DNA reads TGTGCCACCAGCGGACACAAAATAGCAGATACGCAGTATTTT. Encoded protein: CATSGHKIADTQYF.

The gene calls are TRBV2 and TRBJ1-2, with a possible D match to TRBD1 (5 bases). The CDR3 has 13 amino acids. The V end lost 5 bases, the J end lost 7 bases, and 14 bases lay between the germline ends. Germline values: CDR1 SNHLY, CDR2 FYNNEI. The CDR3 nucleotides are TGTGCCAGCAGTCTTAGCGGGGCAGCTGGCTACACCTTC. Encoded protein: CASSLSGAAGYTF.

CDR3 sequence: CASTSLGTGTWNTEAFF. The DNA for the CDR3 is TGTGCCAGCACCTCTCTAGGGACAGGAACGTGGAACACTGAAGCTTTCTTT. The genes are TRBV12-3 or TRBV12-4 and TRBJ1-1; 8 positions agree with TRBD1. This CDR3 is 17 amino acids long. J was trimmed by 1 base and V by 7 bases; bases with no gene match: 14.

V usage is TRBV2 and J usage is TRBJ1-3; 8 bases fit TRBD1. The CDR3 runs 14 residues. Trimming cost V 6 bases and J 3 bases; bases outside gene matches: 4. The germline V gene encodes CDR1 SNHLY and CDR2 FYNNEI. Here the CDR3 DNA reads TGTGCCAGCAGCGAAACAGGGGGTGGAAACACCATATATTTT. It specifies CASSETGGGNTIYF. The full variable domain, with the rest looked up from reference TRBV2 and TRBJ1-3, is EPEVTQTPSHQVTQMGQEVILRCVPISNHLYFYWYRQILGQKVEFLVSFYNNEISEKSEIFDDQFSVERPDGSNFTLKIRSTKLEDSAMYFCASSETGGGNTIYFGEGSWLTVV.

This clonotype has at least ten counts. The genes are TRBV6-1 and TRBJ2-7, with TRBD1 identical over 7 bases. Germline assignment: CDR1 MNHNS and CDR2 SASEGT. This CDR3 contains 13 residues. Trimming cost V 8 bases and J 2 bases; bases outside gene matches: 6. DNA for the CDR3: TGTGCCAGCTGGGAAACAGGGGCCTACGAGCAGTACTTC. It encodes CASWETGAYEQYF.

The genes are TRBV19 and TRBJ1-2; possibly TRBD1 for D (5 bases). Germline V CDR1 and CDR2: LNHDA, SQIVND (reference sequence). The length of the CDR3 is 12 residues. V dropped 10 bases and J dropped 8 bases, with 17 bases sitting between them. The CDR3 DNA follows: TGTGCCACTCTTTCAGGGCTGCAAGGCTACACCTTC. Translation gives CATLSGLQGYTF.

V is TRBV29-1 and J is TRBJ1-2; maybe TRBD1 (5 bases). Trimming shortened V by 3 bases and J by 12 bases, and 14 bases separated the two germline ends. CDR3 length: 11 residues. Germline V gene data show CDR1 as SQVTM and CDR2 as ANQGSEA. Here the CDR3 DNA reads TGCAGCGTTGATCCGCAGGGAGGGAACACCTTC. It is translated as CSVDPQGGNTF.

This chain links TRBV6-5 with TRBJ1-6, with D maybe TRBD1 (5 bases). Per germline, CDR1 MNHEY and CDR2 SVGAGI. The CDR3 has 15 residues. Trimming took off 0 bases at V and 10 bases at J, with 13 bases between the two ends. CDR3 in amino acids: CASSYSSRVRSPLHF. The CDR3 coding sequence is TGTGCCAGCAGTTACTCGAGCAGGGTAAGGTCACCCCTCCACTTT.

The chain employs TRBV6-5 and TRBJ2-7, with a tentative D call TRBD1 (6 bases). The CDR3 extends over 15 amino acids. Per germline, CDR1 MNHEY and CDR2 SVGAGI. Deletions cut 0 bases from V and 5 bases from J, with 14 bases between. In DNA form, the CDR3 reads TGTGCCAGCAGTTACTCACAGCAGGGGAACCACGAGCAGTACTTC. Its protein is CASSYSQQGNHEQYF.